This T cell receptor beta chain is drawn from a study of T cells expressing NK-cell markers. On the study more broadly: According to the study, TCR beta repertoires originated from sorted CD3+CD56+NKG2C+, CD3+CD56+NKG2C- and CD3+CD56-NKG2C+ T cells.

As concerns this clonotype: As yet, its antigen is unknown.

With UMIs, 5'RACE template switching was used to make TCR beta cDNA. TCRdb reprocessed the 5' RACE reads and keeps a single row for each CDR3 protein, giving no DNA. This sample contains about 180,000 distinct CDR3 sequences. The CDR3 loop spans 14 amino acids. General study points: For over five donors, the dominant NKG2C+ clonotypes made up about 1.0-8% of their CD8+ T cells.

The sequencing sample was made of blood T cells: a sorted CD56 or NKG2C T cell subset, CD4+ or CD8+ T cells, or bulk PBMC T cells (not recorded which). The genes are TRBV12-3 or TRBV12-4 and TRBJ2-7. This sequence originates from a man aged 18 to 69 in good health. The CDR3 protein is CASSLGSNNYEQYF.